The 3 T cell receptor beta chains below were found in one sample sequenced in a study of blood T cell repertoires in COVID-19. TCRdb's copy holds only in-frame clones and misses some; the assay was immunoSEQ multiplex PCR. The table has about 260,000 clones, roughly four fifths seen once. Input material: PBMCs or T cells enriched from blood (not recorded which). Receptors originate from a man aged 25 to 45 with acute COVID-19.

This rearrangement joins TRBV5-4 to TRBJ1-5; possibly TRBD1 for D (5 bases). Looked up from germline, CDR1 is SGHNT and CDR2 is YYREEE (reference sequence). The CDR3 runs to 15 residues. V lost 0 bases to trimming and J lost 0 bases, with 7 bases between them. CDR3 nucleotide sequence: TGTGCCAGCAGCTTGGGACAGTTTAGCAATCAGCCCCAGCATTTT. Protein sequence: CASSLGQFSNQPQHF.

In DNA, the CDR3 is TGCGCCAGCAGTGAGTCGGCGGGGCATAACTATGGCTACACCTTC. The encoded protein is CASSESAGHNYGYTF. V is TRBV10-2 and J is TRBJ1-2; D perhaps matches TRBD1 (5 bases). Trimming stripped 0 bases from V and 1 base from J, with 9 bases between. The germline CDR1 and CDR2 sequences are WSHSY and SAAADI. The CDR3 is 15 amino acids.

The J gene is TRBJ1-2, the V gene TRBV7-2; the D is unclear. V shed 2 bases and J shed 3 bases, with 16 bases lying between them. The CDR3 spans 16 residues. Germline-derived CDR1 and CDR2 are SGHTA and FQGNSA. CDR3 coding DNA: TGTGCCAGCAGCTTAAGTGGTGCGGTTCTTTACTATGGCTACACCTTC. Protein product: CASSLSGAVLYYGYTF. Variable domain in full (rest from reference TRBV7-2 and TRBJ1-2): GAGVSQSPSNKVTEKGKDVELRCDPISGHTALYWYRQSLGQGLEFLIYFQGNSAPDKSGLPSDRFSAERTGGSVSTLTIQRTQQEDSAVYLCASSLSGAVLYYGYTFGSGTRLTVV.